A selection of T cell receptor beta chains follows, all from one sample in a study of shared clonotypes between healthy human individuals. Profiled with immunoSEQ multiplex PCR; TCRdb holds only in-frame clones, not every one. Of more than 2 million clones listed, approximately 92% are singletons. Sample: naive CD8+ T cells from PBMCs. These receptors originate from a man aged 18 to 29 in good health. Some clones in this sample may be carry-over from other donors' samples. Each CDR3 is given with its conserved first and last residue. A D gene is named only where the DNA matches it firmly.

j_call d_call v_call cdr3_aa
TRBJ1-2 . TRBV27 CASRPYGADGYTF
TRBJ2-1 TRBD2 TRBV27 CASRPAPASGAAEQFF
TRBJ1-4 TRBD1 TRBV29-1 CSVELPGDRGQPTNEKLFF
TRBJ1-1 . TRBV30 CAIDRGLLAFF
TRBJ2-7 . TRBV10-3 CAISESSTYEQYF
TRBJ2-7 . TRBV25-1 CASSESGVGEQYF
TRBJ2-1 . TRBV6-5 CASRIGNEQFF
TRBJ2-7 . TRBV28 CASSLYGSAYEQYF
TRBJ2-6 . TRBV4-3 CASSQVQVGQISLSGANVLTF
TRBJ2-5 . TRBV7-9 CASSPGPPGGETQYF
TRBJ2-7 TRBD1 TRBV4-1 CASSHSGTGAGFYEQYF
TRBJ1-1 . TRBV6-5 CASSYRRDVGEAFF
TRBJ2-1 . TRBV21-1 CASSKAGTGRDNEQFF
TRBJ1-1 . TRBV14 CASSQWMNTEAFF
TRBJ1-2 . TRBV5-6 CASSLVVVYGYTF
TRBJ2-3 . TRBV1 CTSRPGPGSDTQYF
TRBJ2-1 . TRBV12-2 CASRAILAGGAKNNEQFF
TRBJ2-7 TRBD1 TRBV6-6 CASTIREGASYEQYF
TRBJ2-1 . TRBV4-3 CASSQGVGEYNEQFF
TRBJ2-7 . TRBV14 CASSQGLGGYEQYF
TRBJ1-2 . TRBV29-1 CSVDQRIYGYTF
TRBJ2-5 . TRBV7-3 CASSVGIRPSRETQYF
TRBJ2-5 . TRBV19 CASSPRDVGETQYF
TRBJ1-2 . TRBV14 CASSQEGDEGADYGYTF
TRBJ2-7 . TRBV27 CASSPDRVGYEQYF
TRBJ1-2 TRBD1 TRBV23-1 CASSQSTRDSSYGYTF
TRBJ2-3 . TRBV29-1 CSGRGGTVGTQYF
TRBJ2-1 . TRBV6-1 CASSGSLGTGNEQFF
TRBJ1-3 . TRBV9 CASSAKGVPGNTIYF
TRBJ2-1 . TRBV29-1 CSVAVGEQFF
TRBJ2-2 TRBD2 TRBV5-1 CASSLAGLAGVGTGELFF
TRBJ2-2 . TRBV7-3 CASSSAPGELFF
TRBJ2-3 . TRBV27 CASSLGLENTDTQYF
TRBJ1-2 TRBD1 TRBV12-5 CASGLPGGSGYTF
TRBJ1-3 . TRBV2 CASSEGEPSSGNTIYF
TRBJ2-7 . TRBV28 CASSFPGQSYEQYF
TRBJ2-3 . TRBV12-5 CASGLVNPGRQDTQYF
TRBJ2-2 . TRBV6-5 CASTLIPNTGELFF
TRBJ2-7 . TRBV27 CASSLSYAYEQYF
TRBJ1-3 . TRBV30 CAWSMTPNLGNTIYF
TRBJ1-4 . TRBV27 CASSLELASEKLFF
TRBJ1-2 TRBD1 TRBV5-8 CASSLQGANGYTF
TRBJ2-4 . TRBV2 CASRTGLRNIQYF
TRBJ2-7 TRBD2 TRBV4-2 CASSLRTSGGYEQYF
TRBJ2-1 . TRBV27 CASGWGQYNEQFF
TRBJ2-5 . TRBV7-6 CASSLVYGESETQYF
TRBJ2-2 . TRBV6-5 CASSSSSWTGELFF